These 30 T cell receptor beta chains were all obtained from the same sample, sequenced in a study of control samples from healthy donors and cancer patients. Repertoires were generated with immunoSEQ multiplex PCR, while TCRdb's copy carries only in-frame clones and drops some. The profile shows 100,000 or so clones, less than 90% of them singletons. Sequencing input: blood. These receptor sequences come from a woman aged 50 to 60 in good health.

The V and J genes are TRBV19 and TRBJ2-3; weak D call: TRBD2 (5 bases). In germline, CDR1 is LNHDA, CDR2 SQIVND (reference sequence). The germline V and J ends were trimmed by 5 bases and 2 bases, with 11 bases remaining between them. There are 14 residues in the CDR3. In DNA form, the CDR3 reads TGTGCCAGTAGTCTTCTAGCTCCCACAGATACGCAGTATTTT. The encoded protein is CASSLLAPTDTQYF.

The V call is TRBV24-1, the J call TRBJ2-5; the match to TRBD2 covers 7 bases. The CDR3 has 19 residues. Germline loops: CDR1 KGHDR, CDR2 SFDVKD. V lost 0 bases to trimming and J lost 5 bases; unmatched junction nucleotides: 17. As DNA, the CDR3 is TGTGCCACCAGTGATTTGGGTCCGGTAACGGGAGGTTTGAGGGAGACCCAGTACTTC. Protein: CATSDLGPVTGGLRETQYF.

The chain is built from TRBV6-5 and TRBJ1-2; TRBD1 might be the D (6 bases). The V and J ends lost 6 bases and 7 bases respectively, with 15 bases between them. Germline V gives CDR1 MNHEY, CDR2 SVGAGI. The CDR3 contains 13 residues. The CDR3 DNA is TGTGCCAGCAGCCAGAACAGGGTTCGTGGCTACACCTTC. It is translated as CASSQNRVRGYTF.

The V gene is TRBV19, the J gene TRBJ2-5; D is unresolved. Trimming cost V 6 bases and J 4 bases, with 9 bases left between them. This CDR3 is built from 12 residues. The V gene's germline CDR1 is LNHDA and CDR2 SQIVND (reference sequence). This chain's CDR3 is CASSAQGETQYF. CDR3 nucleotides: TGTGCCAGTAGCGCCCAAGGAGAGACCCAGTACTTC.

V is TRBV24-1 and J is TRBJ2-5; the D is unclear. Trimming cost V 5 bases and J 4 bases, with 16 bases left between them. CDR1 is KGHDR, CDR2 SFDVKD, per germline. The CDR3 loop spans 15 amino acids. The CDR3 protein is CATSAPTRTGETQYF. The CDR3 nucleotides read TGTGCCACCAGTGCCCCCACAAGAACGGGAGAGACCCAGTACTTC.

V and J are TRBV4-1 and TRBJ2-3; D possibly uses TRBD1 or TRBD2 (5 bases each). The germline V gene has CDR1 MGHRA and CDR2 YSYEKL. V lost 3 bases and J 5 bases, leaving 15 bases between the germline ends. This CDR3 is 15 amino acids long. CDR3: CASSQGRPVGDTQYF. The CDR3 nucleotides read TGCGCCAGCAGCCAGGGACGCCCCGTCGGAGATACGCAGTATTTT.

This sequence joins TRBV7-8 and TRBJ2-1, with a tentative D call TRBD1 (5 bases). V lost 6 bases to trimming and J lost 6 bases, with 12 bases between them. Per germline, CDR1 SGHVS and CDR2 FQNEAQ. The CDR3 runs to 13 residues. CDR3 sequence: CASSTLRGNEQFF. As DNA, the CDR3 is TGTGCCAGCAGTACCTTAAGGGGCAATGAGCAGTTCTTC.

The chain carries TRBV7-8 and TRBJ2-7; 9 positions agree with TRBD1. CDR1 and CDR2 from the germline V gene are SGHVS and FQNEAQ. V dropped 5 bases and J dropped 3; count of bases not matched to a gene: 14. The CDR3 is 17 amino acids. The CDR3 sequence: CASSQPRTGAENYEQYF. The CDR3 DNA follows: TGTGCCAGCAGCCAACCGCGGACAGGGGCCGAGAACTACGAGCAGTACTTC.

The chain recombines TRBV2 with TRBJ1-1, with 7 bases aligning to TRBD1. The germline V gene has CDR1 SNHLY and CDR2 FYNNEI. The CDR3 totals 13 residues. The V segment lost 7 bases and the J segment 11 bases; nucleotides outside the gene matches: 13. In DNA form, the CDR3 reads TGTGCCAGCACTACGGACAGGTATAATCGGGCTTTCTTT. Its translation is CASTTDRYNRAFF.

This clone has just one count. This chain joins TRBV11-3 and TRBJ2-7; no definite D call. Trimming cost V 7 bases and J 3 bases, with 10 bases left between them. CDR1 is SGHNT and CDR2 is YENEEA in the germline V gene. CDR3 length: 12 residues. The DNA for the CDR3 is TGTGCCAGCATCTCTCAAATCTACGAGCAGTACGTC. Amino acids: CASISQIYEQYV.

V gene TRBV7-9 combines with J gene TRBJ2-3, with a possible D match to TRBD2 (7 bases). This CDR3 has 16 amino acids. V lost 5 bases, J lost 1 base, and 16 bases lay in between. Germline-derived CDR1 and CDR2 are SEHNR and FQNEAQ (reference sequence). The CDR3 sequence is CASSPLQGGGTDTQYF. In DNA form, the CDR3 reads TGTGCCAGCAGCCCGCTCCAAGGGGGGGGCACAGATACGCAGTATTTT.

The chain links TRBV3-1 (or the pseudogene TRBV3-2) to TRBJ2-7; D not resolved. The V gene's germline CDR1 is LGHDT and CDR2 YNNKEL (reference sequence). This CDR3 spans 14 amino acids. V dropped 0 bases and J dropped 6 bases, with 12 bases sitting between them. The CDR3 sequence: CASSQENWPGEQYF. The CDR3 region has the DNA TGTGCCAGCAGCCAAGAAAATTGGCCCGGCGAGCAGTACTTC.

V usage is TRBV2 and J usage is TRBJ2-3, with D maybe TRBD1 (6 bases). The length of the CDR3 is 16 residues. Germline V gene data show CDR1 as SNHLY and CDR2 as FYNNEI. V lost 6 bases and J 6 bases, leaving 22 bases between the germline ends. The CDR3 nucleotides are TGTGCCAGCAGCCCACAAACCCCAGGGGCGAGGGATACGCAGTATTTT. Protein product: CASSPQTPGARDTQYF.

The V and J genes are TRBV19 and TRBJ1-1, with D uncertain. CDR1 is LNHDA, CDR2 SQIVND, per germline (reference sequence). The CDR3 runs to 13 residues. Trimming took 5 bases from V and 5 from J, leaving 12 bases between them. CDR3 residues: CASSWSRETEAFF. The CDR3 nucleotides are TGTGCCAGTAGTTGGTCCCGTGAGACTGAAGCTTTCTTT.

V and J are TRBV19 and TRBJ1-5; maybe TRBD1 (6 bases). The CDR3 runs 18 residues. Germline V gene data show CDR1 as LNHDA and CDR2 as SQIVND (reference sequence). V lost 6 bases to trimming and J lost 1 base, with 22 bases between them. The DNA for the CDR3 is TGTGCCAGTAGCATTCCTCTCGACAGGTACTACAGCAATCAGCCCCAGCATTTT. Its translation: CASSIPLDRYYSNQPQHF.

The genes are TRBV5-8 and TRBJ1-5, with 9 bases fitting TRBD1. The CDR3 has 16 amino acids. J gave up 2 bases and V 4 bases, and 7 bases lay outside the gene matches. Germline values: CDR1 SGHTS, CDR2 YDEGEE. The CDR3 region is CASSAGTGFGNQPQHF. Here the CDR3 DNA reads TGTGCCAGCAGCGCCGGGACAGGGTTTGGCAATCAGCCCCAGCATTTT. Complete variable domain (other parts from reference TRBV5-8 and TRBJ1-5): EAGVTQSPTHLIKTRGQQATLRCSPISGHTSVYWYQQALGLGLQFLLWYDEGEERNRGNFPPRFSGRQFPNYSSELNVNALELEDSALYLCASSAGTGFGNQPQHFGDGTRLSIL.

The sample holds one count of this clone. This chain connects TRBV4-1 to TRBJ2-5, with no clear D. The CDR3 runs 16 residues. CDR1 is MGHRA and CDR2 is YSYEKL in the germline V gene. The V end lost 0 bases, the J end lost 5 bases, and 16 bases lay between the germline ends. The CDR3 bases are TGCGCCAGCAGCCAAGATGACGGGTTTTTGGGGGAGACCCAGTACTTC. Translation: CASSQDDGFLGETQYF.

The chain employs TRBV11-3 and TRBJ2-1; 8 bases match TRBD2. J was trimmed by 9 bases and V by 5 bases; bases with no gene match: 9. The V gene's germline CDR1 is SGHNT and CDR2 YENEEA. This CDR3 spans 14 amino acids. CDR3 in amino acids: CASSGSGRAGEQFF. CDR3 bases: TGTGCCAGCAGCGGGAGCGGGAGAGCAGGTGAGCAGTTCTTC.

Here the CDR3 reads CSVGRPSGNTIYF. CDR3 nucleotides: TGCAGCGTTGGCCGGCCCTCTGGAAACACCATATATTTT. V is TRBV29-1 and J is TRBJ1-3; D remains unclear. CDR3 length: 13 amino acids. The germline CDR1 and CDR2 sequences are SQVTM and ANQGSEA. The germline V and J ends were trimmed by 4 bases and 0 bases, with 7 bases remaining between them. Using reference TRBV29-1 and TRBJ1-3 for the parts outside the CDR3, the full variable domain is SAVISQKPSRDICQRGTSLTIQCQVDSQVTMMFWYRQQPGQSLTLIATANQGSEATYESGFVIDKFPISRPNLTFSTLTVSNMSPEDSSIYLCSVGRPSGNTIYFGEGSWLTVV.

The chain uses TRBV5-1 and TRBJ1-2; D remains ambiguous. Looked up from germline, CDR1 is SGHRS and CDR2 is YFSETQ. V lost 0 bases, J lost 4 bases, and 16 bases lay in between. The CDR3 loop spans 16 amino acids. This chain's CDR3 is CASSLDGPQLGYGYTF. The DNA for the CDR3 is TGCGCCAGCAGCTTGGACGGCCCACAACTAGGCTATGGCTACACCTTC.

This chain uses TRBV5-8 with TRBJ2-4; 8 bases agree with TRBD1. The germline gives CDR1 SGHTS, CDR2 YDEGEE. J was trimmed by 6 bases and V by 3 bases; bases with no gene match: 5. The CDR3 sequence is 14 residues long. The chain's CDR3 is CASSYDRGSNIQYF. CDR3 nucleotide sequence: TGTGCCAGCAGCTACGACAGGGGTTCAAACATTCAGTACTTC.

This chain connects TRBV24-1 to TRBJ2-1; perhaps D is TRBD1 or TRBD2 (5 bases each). Germline CDR1 reads KGHDR; CDR2 reads SFDVKD. Trimming took 6 bases from V and 6 from J, leaving 17 bases between them. This CDR3 is 15 amino acids long. This chain's CDR3 is CATSLAGDRSNEQFF. The CDR3 coding sequence is TGTGCCACCAGTCTAGCCGGGGACCGGAGCAATGAGCAGTTCTTC.

V is TRBV27 and J is TRBJ2-3, with D possibly being TRBD1 or TRBD2 (5 bases each). Trimming took 5 bases from V and 8 from J, leaving 14 bases between them. The germline CDR1 and CDR2 sequences are MNHEY and SMNVEV (reference sequence). This CDR3 is 13 amino acids long. CDR3 residues: CASSPLDGTTQYF. Here the CDR3 DNA reads TGTGCCAGCAGTCCCCTAGACGGGACTACGCAGTATTTT.

The V call is TRBV29-1, the J call TRBJ1-1; no reliable D call. Germline V gene sequence: CDR1 SQVTM, CDR2 ANQGSEA. V was clipped by 8 bases and J by 8 bases, with 18 bases between them. The CDR3 sequence is 12 residues long. The CDR3, as DNA: TGCAGCACGTATACATTGGATCCCGAAGCTTTCTTT. Its translation: CSTYTLDPEAFF. The complete variable domain, with remaining parts taken from reference TRBV29-1 and TRBJ1-1, reads SAVISQKPSRDICQRGTSLTIQCQVDSQVTMMFWYRQQPGQSLTLIATANQGSEATYESGFVIDKFPISRPNLTFSTLTVSNMSPEDSSIYLCSTYTLDPEAFFGQGTRLTVV.

This chain joins TRBV5-3 and TRBJ1-6; 7 bases line up with TRBD1. TRBV5-3 is marked as an open reading frame, function uncertain. Trimming cost V 4 bases and J 6 bases; bases outside gene matches: 10. The CDR3 runs 16 residues. Written as DNA, the CDR3 is TGTGCCAGAAGCCTCAGACAGGGTAGCTTTAATTCACCCCTCCACTTT. This encodes CARSLRQGSFNSPLHF.

The chain carries TRBV19 and TRBJ2-7; TRBD1 agrees at 8 bases. The CDR3 length is 14 residues. Germline V CDR1 and CDR2: LNHDA, SQIVND (reference sequence). The ends lost 5 bases at V and 8 bases at J; junction bases unmatched: 11. The CDR3 DNA follows: TGTGCCAGTAGTCGGACGGACAGGGAGTCCCAGCAGTACTTC. Its translation: CASSRTDRESQQYF. The whole variable domain, filled in from reference TRBV19 and TRBJ2-7, reads DGGITQSPKYLFRKEGQNVTLSCEQNLNHDAMYWYRQDPGQGLRLIYYSQIVNDFQKGDIAEGYSVSREKKESFPLTVTSAQKNPTAFYLCASSRTDRESQQYFGPGTRLTVT.

The chain carries TRBV2 and TRBJ1-1; D gene unclear. Germline V gene lookup returns CDR1 SNHLY and CDR2 FYNNEI. V was trimmed by 6 bases and J by 3 bases, leaving 14 bases between them. The CDR3 loop spans 14 amino acids. The CDR3 protein is CASRAAHGDTEAFF. The CDR3 DNA reads as TGTGCCAGCAGGGCCGCTCATGGGGACACTGAAGCTTTCTTT.

The CDR3 DNA is TGTGCCAGCAGTGAGGTCGGGACAGATTATGGCTACACCTTC. Translating gives CASSEVGTDYGYTF. This chain connects TRBV6-1 to TRBJ1-2, with 7 bases matching TRBD1. J gave up 5 bases and V 3 bases, and 6 bases lay outside the gene matches. Germline-derived CDR1 and CDR2 are MNHNS and SASEGT. The CDR3 is 14 residues long.

This clone came up once. This chain uses TRBV27 with TRBJ2-7; 9 nucleotides align to TRBD1. V trimming: 6 bases; J trimming: 5 bases; junction bases outside the gene matches: 11. The CDR3 is 15 amino acids. CDR1 and CDR2 from the germline V gene are MNHEY and SMNVEV (reference sequence). The chain's CDR3 is CASSPTGTGNDEQYV. Written as DNA, the CDR3 is TGTGCCAGCAGCCCAACCGGGACAGGGAACGACGAGCAGTACGTC.

The rearrangement uses TRBV2 and TRBJ1-2; TRBD1 matches at 7 bases. The CDR3 loop spans 16 amino acids. Unmatched junction bases numbered 11, after V lost 4 bases and J lost 3 bases. The germline CDR1 and CDR2 sequences are SNHLY and FYNNEI. The DNA of the CDR3 is TGTGCCAGCAGTGTAACCCCCCCAGACAGGGACTATGGCTACACCTTC. Its translation is CASSVTPPDRDYGYTF.